These T cell receptor beta chains were read from a single sample in a study of vaccination effects on CD4 cells after COVID-19. Their antigens remain unidentified. Assay: immunoSEQ multiplex PCR; the TCRdb copy retains only in-frame clones and omits some. The data contain approximately 31,000 clones, about two thirds of them singletons. Here the sequenced sample was CD4+ T cells from PBMCs cultured without peptide, taken before COVID-19 vaccination. The receptors shown here come from a human donor who received a COVID-19 vaccine. The CDR3 runs from the conserved cysteine through the conserved F or W. A D gene is named only where the DNA matches it firmly. Expanded clones get a size class; other rows say once, few or many, or leave the size out.

d_call j_call v_call clone_size cdr3_aa cdr3_nt
TRBD1 TRBJ2-7 TRBV6-6 . CASSYRGHSYEQYF TGTGCCAGCAGTTACAGGGGGCACTCCTACGAGCAGTACTTC
. TRBJ2-5 TRBV2 few CASSISKKYF TGTGCCAGCTCAATAAGCAAAAAGTACTTC
. TRBJ1-6 TRBV11-3 . CASSRDGRNSPLHF TGTGCCAGCAGCCGGGACGGCCGAAATTCACCCCTCCACTTT
. TRBJ2-7 TRBV5-1 . CASSLGQNTYEQYF TGCGCCAGCAGCTTGGGACAGAATACCTACGAGCAGTACTTC
TRBD1 TRBJ1-5 TRBV11-2 . CASSLEAGGYSNQPQHF TGTGCCAGCAGCTTAGAGGCAGGGGGCTATAGCAATCAGCCCCAGCATTTT
. TRBJ1-6 TRBV6-1 . CASSEVRDSPLHF TGTGCCAGCAGTGAAGTCCGGGATTCACCCCTCCACTTT
. TRBJ2-1 TRBV4-2 . CASSVGAGEQFF TGTGCCAGCAGCGTAGGGGCGGGTGAGCAGTTCTTC
. TRBJ1-2 TRBV30 . CAWSQSHRGYTF TGTGCCTGGAGTCAGAGTCATCGGGGCTACACCTTC
. TRBJ1-2 TRBV11-3 few CASSLTGGEGYTF TGTGCCAGCAGCTTAACTGGGGGTGAAGGCTACACCTTC
. TRBJ2-7 TRBV6-5 . CASSKQGLVYEQYF TGTGCCAGCAGTAAACAGGGTTTAGTCTACGAGCAGTACTTC
TRBD2 TRBJ2-7 TRBV25-1 . CASRPSGSYEQYF TGTGCCAGCAGGCCTAGCGGATCCTACGAGCAGTACTTC
. TRBJ2-7 TRBV9 . CASSVAATPAYEQYF TGTGCCAGCAGCGTAGCAGCTACCCCTGCGTACGAGCAGTACTTC
TRBD1 TRBJ2-1 TRBV27 . CASGGDRVGNEQFF TGTGCCAGCGGTGGGGACAGGGTGGGAAATGAGCAGTTCTTC
. TRBJ2-7 TRBV5-1 . CASSSIGGSYEQYF TGCGCCAGCAGCTCCATAGGGGGGAGCTACGAGCAGTACTTC
TRBD1 TRBJ2-7 TRBV2 . CASSEQTGGFYEQYF TGTGCCAGCAGTGAACAGACAGGGGGGTTCTACGAGCAGTACTTC
TRBD1 TRBJ1-2 TRBV2 medium-sized CASSAQPGQVYGYTF TGTGCCAGCAGTGCCCAACCCGGACAGGTCTATGGCTACACCTTC
. TRBJ1-2 TRBV6-5 . CASSYIGGGYGYTF TGTGCCAGCAGTTACATAGGGGGAGGCTATGGCTACACCTTC
TRBD2 TRBJ2-1 TRBV11-3 . CASSLDGWTGGRNEQFF TGTGCCAGCAGCTTGGACGGGTGGACGGGGGGTAGGAATGAGCAGTTCTTC
TRBD2 TRBJ2-3 TRBV10-3 few CAISLADASTDTQYF TGTGCCATCAGCCTAGCGGACGCTAGCACAGATACGCAGTATTTT